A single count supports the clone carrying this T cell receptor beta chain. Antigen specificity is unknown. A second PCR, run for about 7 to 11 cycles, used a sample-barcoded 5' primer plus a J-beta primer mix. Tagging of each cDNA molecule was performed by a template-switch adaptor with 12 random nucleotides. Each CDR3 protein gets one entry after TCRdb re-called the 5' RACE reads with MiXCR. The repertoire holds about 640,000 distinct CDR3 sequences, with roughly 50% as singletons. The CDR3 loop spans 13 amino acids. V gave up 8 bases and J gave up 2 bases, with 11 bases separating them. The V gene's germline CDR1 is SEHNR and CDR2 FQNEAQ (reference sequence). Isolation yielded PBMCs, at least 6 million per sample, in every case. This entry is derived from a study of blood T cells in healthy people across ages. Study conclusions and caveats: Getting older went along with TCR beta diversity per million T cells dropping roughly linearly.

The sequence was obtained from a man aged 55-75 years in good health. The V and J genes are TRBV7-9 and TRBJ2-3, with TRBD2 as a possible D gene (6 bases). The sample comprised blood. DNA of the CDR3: TGTGCCAGCGGCCCGGGGGACACAGATACGCAGTATTTT. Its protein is CASGPGDTDTQYF.